A selection of T cell receptor beta chains follows, all from one sample in a study of CD8 T cells in Susac syndrome. TCRdb used MiXCR to reprocess the immunoSEQ multiplex PCR reads, holding one entry per CDR3 protein. The sample holds roughly 130,000 distinct CDR3 sequences, approximately 96% seen once. The source material was CD4+ T cells from PBMCs. These receptors all come from a human donor with Susac syndrome. Each CDR3 is given with its conserved first and last residue. The D gene is left open where the match is weak. Not every row has a clone size; where given, it reads once, few, many or a size class.

TRBJ2-7 | TRBV7-2 | NA | TRBD2 | TGTGCCAGCAGCTTAAGGGCGACTAGCGAAGCCGAGCAGTACTTC | CASSLRATSEAEQYF
TRBJ2-4 | TRBV5-1 | NA | NA | TGCGCCAGCAGCTTGGACGGGACTAAAAACATTCAGTACTTC | CASSLDGTKNIQYF
TRBJ1-2 | TRBV5-6 | NA | NA | TGTGCCAGCAGCTTGGAGCGGGACGCTAACTATGGCTACACCTTC | CASSLERDANYGYTF
TRBJ1-4 | TRBV29-1 | NA | NA | TGCAGCGTTGGGGGACATCTGAAGAATGAAAAACTGTTTTTT | CSVGGHLKNEKLFF
TRBJ2-7 | TRBV7-2 | NA | TRBD1 | TGTGCCAGCAGCCGACAGGGGGCGGCGGGCGACGAGCAGTACTTC | CASSRQGAAGDEQYF
TRBJ2-5 | TRBV28 | NA | TRBD2 | TGTGCCAGCAGTTCGGGACTAGCGTCGGAGGAGACCCAGTACTTC | CASSSGLASEETQYF
TRBJ2-1 | TRBV4-1 | NA | NA | TGCGCCAGCAGCCAAGGGTTTTTGGGCTCCTACAATGAGCAGTTCTTC | CASSQGFLGSYNEQFF
TRBJ1-1 | TRBV20-1 | NA | NA | TGCAGTGCCTTACGACGTGCTGAAGCTTTCTTT | CSALRRAEAFF
TRBJ2-5 | TRBV15 | NA | TRBD1 | TGTGCCACCAGCAGAGGGGACAGAACCCTCGCCGAGACCCAGTACTTC | CATSRGDRTLAETQYF
TRBJ2-1 | TRBV30 | NA | TRBD2 | TGTGCCTGGAGGCCTAGCGGGAGAGGCTACAATGAGCAGTTCTTC | CAWRPSGRGYNEQFF
TRBJ1-5 | TRBV29-1 | NA | NA | TGCAGCGTTGGGACATTTTATGGGTCCCAGCATTTT | CSVGTFYGSQHF
TRBJ2-1 | TRBV5-4 | NA | NA | TGTGCCAGCAGCTTGGTTGGCGGGGAGCAGTTCTTC | CASSLVGGEQFF
TRBJ2-2 | TRBV3-1 | once | NA | TGTGCCAGCAGCAGAGGCTGGGAGCTGTTTTTT | CASSRGWELFF
TRBJ1-2 | TRBV5-1 | NA | TRBD1 | TGCGCCAGCAGCTCGGGGGACAGGGTCTCTGGCTATGGCTACACCTTC | CASSSGDRVSGYGYTF
TRBJ2-5 | TRBV29-1 | NA | NA | TGCAGCGTTTCGAGGGGGACCCAGTACTTC | CSVSRGTQYF
TRBJ2-1 | TRBV6-1 | once | NA | TGTGCCAGCAGTGACTCCAGGGTAGGTGAGCAGTTCTTC | CASSDSRVGEQFF
TRBJ2-6 | TRBV7-9 | NA | NA | TGTGCCAGCAGTCCAGACGCGGCAGGTGGGGCCAACGTCCTGACTTTC | CASSPDAAGGANVLTF
TRBJ2-5 | TRBV7-2 | once | TRBD2 | TGTGCCAGCAGCTTAGATCTAGCGGGACAAGAGACCCAGTACTTC | CASSLDLAGQETQYF
TRBJ1-5 | TRBV18 | NA | NA | TGTGCCAGCTCACCGAACCAGATCAATCAGCCCCAGCATTTT | CASSPNQINQPQHF
TRBJ2-2 | TRBV24-1 | NA | TRBD1 | TGTGCCCAAACTGCGGACCGGACAGGGGGCACCGGGGAGCTGTTTTTT | CAQTADRTGGTGELFF
TRBJ2-1 | TRBV29-1 | NA | TRBD2 | TGCAGCGTTCAGGACTGGGGGGGCTCCTACAATGAGCAGTTCTTC | CSVQDWGGSYNEQFF
TRBJ1-2 | TRBV29-1 | NA | NA | TGCAGCGGGGGACATGCCGAAGATGGCTACACCTTC | CSGGHAEDGYTF
TRBJ1-5 | TRBV4-3 | NA | NA | TGCGCCAGCAGCCAAGAAGCGGGAGATGGCAATCAGCCCCAGCATTTT | CASSQEAGDGNQPQHF
TRBJ2-7 | TRBV12-3/TRBV12-4 | NA | NA | TGTGCCAGCAGTCCCCCGGGCGCAAGGGACGAGCAGTACTTC | CASSPPGARDEQYF
TRBJ2-7 | TRBV6-1 | NA | NA | TGTGCCAGCAGTGAAGCGGGGAAGTCCTACGAGCAGTACTTC | CASSEAGKSYEQYF
TRBJ2-1 | TRBV7-2 | NA | TRBD2 | TGTGCCAGCAGCTTAACTAGCGTCTCCTACAATGAGCAGTTCTTC | CASSLTSVSYNEQFF
TRBJ1-1 | TRBV20-1 | NA | NA | TGCAGTGCTAGCCTCGTAGGGACTGAAGCTTTCTTT | CSASLVGTEAFF
TRBJ2-1 | TRBV14 | NA | TRBD1 | TGTGCCAGCAGCCTAAGGACAGGGGGCCTTGAGCAGTTCTTC | CASSLRTGGLEQFF
TRBJ2-5 | TRBV7-9 | NA | NA | TGTGCCAGCAGCTCTGACAGGTCTGAGGAGACCCAGTACTTC | CASSSDRSEETQYF
TRBJ2-2 | TRBV2 | NA | TRBD2 | TGTGCCAGCAGAATGGAGACTAGCGGGCCCGGGGAGCTGTTTTTT | CASRMETSGPGELFF
TRBJ2-7 | TRBV28 | NA | NA | TGTGCCAGCAGTTGGCAGTACGAGCAGTACTTC | CASSWQYEQYF
TRBJ2-7 | TRBV3-1 | NA | NA | TGTGCCAGCAGCCGGAACTACGAGCAGTACTTC | CASSRNYEQYF
TRBJ2-1 | TRBV4-2 | NA | NA | TGTGCCAGCAGCCAAGTTCGCTCCTACAATGAGCAGTTCTTC | CASSQVRSYNEQFF
TRBJ1-1 | TRBV5-6 | NA | NA | TGTGCCAGCAGCTTGGAGAGGCGTCTTAACACTGAAGCTTTCTTT | CASSLERRLNTEAFF
TRBJ2-2 | TRBV13 | NA | NA | TGTGCCAGCAGCTTAGGCCGAACAGGGAGAAACACCGGGGAGCTGTTTTTT | CASSLGRTGRNTGELFF
TRBJ2-5 | TRBV6-5 | NA | NA | TGTGCCAGCAGCCCTACTTGGGAAAAAGAGACCCAGTACTTC | CASSPTWEKETQYF
TRBJ2-5 | TRBV7-2 | NA | TRBD1 | TGTGCCAGCAGCACGGACAGGGGGGTGCAGACCCAGTACTTC | CASSTDRGVQTQYF
TRBJ2-7 | TRBV5-1 | NA | NA | TGCGCCAGCAGCTTAACGACTGACAGGACGGGTGAGCAGTACTTC | CASSLTTDRTGEQYF
TRBJ2-1 | TRBV29-1 | NA | NA | TGCAGCGTTCAAGGACTCAGCTCCTACAATGAGCAGTTCTTC | CSVQGLSSYNEQFF
TRBJ2-1 | TRBV3-1 | NA | NA | TGTGCCAGCAGCCAAGTCGGGGGACTCCTACCGGGTGATGAGCAGTTCTTC | CASSQVGGLLPGDEQFF
TRBJ2-7 | TRBV6-2/TRBV6-3 | few | NA | TGTGCCAGCAGTAGGGACGGCTACGAGCAGTACTTC | CASSRDGYEQYF
TRBJ2-1 | TRBV29-1 | NA | TRBD1 | TGCAGCGCCGGCCTCGGGACAGGGAGTTTCAATGAGCAGTTCTTC | CSAGLGTGSFNEQFF
TRBJ2-7 | TRBV9 | NA | NA | TGTGCCAGCAGCCCTCGGGCGGGTAGAAACTACGAGCAGTACTTC | CASSPRAGRNYEQYF
TRBJ2-5 | TRBV20-1 | NA | NA | TGCAGTGCTAGATTCAGGGGTATTCAAGAGACCCAGTACTTC | CSARFRGIQETQYF
TRBJ1-1 | TRBV12-3/TRBV12-4 | once | NA | TGTGCCAGCAGGTCGTGGGGCACGAACACTGAAGCTTTCTTT | CASRSWGTNTEAFF
TRBJ2-7 | TRBV12-3/TRBV12-4 | NA | TRBD2 | TGTGCCAGCAGAGACCCGCGGGGGAAGCAGTACTTC | CASRDPRGKQYF
TRBJ2-2 | TRBV29-1 | NA | NA | TGCAGCGCATCCAAAGGAAGGAACACCGGGGAGCTGTTTTTT | CSASKGRNTGELFF
TRBJ2-3 | TRBV29-1 | once | TRBD2 | TGCAGCGTAGGGACTAGCGCGACTCGCACAGATACGCAGTATTTT | CSVGTSATRTDTQYF
TRBJ2-1 | TRBV7-2 | NA | NA | TGTGCCAGCAGCGGGGTTAGGGGCTCCTACAATGAGCAGTTCTTC | CASSGVRGSYNEQFF
TRBJ1-4 | TRBV18 | NA | TRBD1 | TGTGCCAGCTCACGGACAGGGGGGAATGAAAAACTGTTTTTT | CASSRTGGNEKLFF
TRBJ2-3 | TRBV6-5 | NA | NA | TGTGCCAGCAGTTACTCGATTGGGACAGATACGCAGTATTTT | CASSYSIGTDTQYF
TRBJ1-2 | TRBV29-1 | NA | TRBD1 | TGCAGCGTTCCCGAACAGGGGAACGACTATGGCTACACCTTC | CSVPEQGNDYGYTF
TRBJ2-1 | TRBV6-2/TRBV6-3 | NA | TRBD2 | TGTGCCAGCATGGGTCTAGCGGGAGGCAATGAGCAGTTCTTC | CASMGLAGGNEQFF